This T cell receptor beta chain was documented in a study of shared clonotypes between healthy human individuals. This clone was counted between two and nine times. Antigen specificity is unknown. At the DNA level, this CDR3 is encoded by other sequences in the same sample as well. Study observations and caveats: Investigators collected only blood, and repertoires in tissues likely differ.

Several immunoSEQ plates received, in even portions, the genomic DNA of each subset. Sequencing was performed with immunoSEQ multiplex PCR; in TCRdb, only in-frame clones are kept and a portion is missing. This sample has around 88,000 clones, with 60% to 75% found just once. Sequencing used memory CD8+ T cells sorted from blood. Subset indicated: CD45RO+ cells pooled with CCR7-negative TemRA cells. The receptor was derived from a man aged 25 to 45 in good health.

The CDR3 DNA reads as TGCAGCGTTGTCCCAGGGAACACTGAAGCTTTCTTT. Translated, it gives CSVVPGNTEAFF. This rearrangement joins TRBV29-1 to TRBJ1-1; D gene ambiguous. The V gene lost 4 bases and the J gene lost 1 base, with 7 bases spanning the gap. Germline-derived CDR1 and CDR2 are SQVTM and ANQGSEA. This CDR3 is built from 12 residues.